Listed here is a single T cell receptor beta chain. No antigen is known for it. No infections or other immune events were documented during collection. The data were produced by immunoSEQ multiplex PCR, yet TCRdb's version contains in-frame clones alone and is incomplete. The profile shows more than 75,000 clones, about 90% of them singletons. This entry belongs to a study of identifying expanded T cells in peripheral blood. Regarding the study as a whole: Across healthy donors, higher total template counts meant significantly greater approximately two-week count variance. Differentially abundant clones: roughly 1.3 between replicates, approximately 16 at two to three weeks, approximately 18 at four.

This clonotype originated in a person aged 18 to 70 in good health. Sequencing was carried out using blood.

The CDR3 coding sequence is TGTGCCATCATGGGGACAGCGATGACCTACAATGAGCAGTTCTTC. Protein product: CAIMGTAMTYNEQFF. This sequence joins TRBV10-3 and TRBJ2-1; TRBD1 matches at 7 bases. Germline CDR1 reads ENHRY; CDR2 reads SYGVKD. The CDR3 contains 15 residues. J gave up 2 bases and V 7 bases, and 8 bases lay outside the gene matches.